Listed below are T cell receptor beta chains from one sample, sequenced in a study of blood T cells in healthy people across ages. Via MiXCR, TCRdb re-called the 5' RACE reads, giving one row per CDR3 protein. Of about 1.8 million distinct CDR3 sequences in the sample, just under 50% were seen once. The specimen sequenced was blood. The source of these receptors is a woman aged 40 to 50 in good health. The CDR3 runs from the conserved cysteine through the conserved F or W. The D gene is left open where the match is weak. Clone size is stated in some rows and not others, as once, few, many or a class when expanded.

d_call	clone_size	j_call	v_call	cdr3_aa	cdr3_nt
NA	NA	TRBJ2-1	TRBV7-8	CASSLRDSLVQFF	TGTGCCAGCAGCTTAAGGGACTCCCTCGTGCAGTTCTTC
NA	once	TRBJ1-2	TRBV7-2	CASSPQNVLGYGYTF	TGTGCCAGCAGCCCACAGAACGTGCTCGGCTATGGCTACACCTTC
NA	NA	TRBJ1-4	TRBV15	CATSRDYGEGRRFF	TGTGCCACCAGCAGAGATTACGGCGAGGGCCGACGGTTTTTT
TRBD1	few	TRBJ1-2	TRBV7-9	CASSLLDRVNYGYTF	TGTGCCAGCAGCTTACTGGACAGGGTGAACTATGGCTACACCTTC
NA	NA	TRBJ1-5	TRBV29-1	CSVVGESNQPQHF	TGCAGCGTTGTGGGGGAGAGCAATCAGCCCCAGCATTTT
NA	NA	TRBJ2-5	TRBV14	CASSQENGWLARQETQYF	TGTGCCAGCAGCCAAGAGAATGGGTGGCTAGCGAGGCAAGAGACCCAGTACTTC
NA	few	TRBJ1-2	TRBV5-5	CASSLGPRDGYTF	TGTGCCAGCAGCTTGGGTCCGAGGGATGGCTACACCTTC
NA	NA	TRBJ2-5	TRBV25-1	CASSEVGPQETQYF	TGTGCCAGCAGTGAAGTGGGTCCGCAAGAGACCCAGTACTTC
TRBD2	NA	TRBJ2-5	TRBV12-3/TRBV12-4	CASSTGGVRRKTQYF	TGTGCCAGTTCGACCGGGGGGGTAAGGAGAAAGACCCAGTACTTC
NA	once	TRBJ1-1	TRBV27	CASMRGLLANTEAFF	TGTGCCAGCATGCGGGGGCTCCTCGCGAACACTGAAGCTTTCTTT
NA	few	TRBJ2-1	TRBV20-1	CSARDCCIYNEQFF	TGCAGTGCTAGAGATTGCTGTATCTACAATGAGCAGTTCTTC
TRBD1	few	TRBJ2-1	TRBV6-5	CASSWGQGNEQFF	TGTGCCAGCAGTTGGGGACAGGGCAATGAGCAGTTCTTC
TRBD2	NA	TRBJ2-3	TRBV27	CASSPWTSGEDTQYF	TGTGCCAGCAGCCCCTGGACTAGCGGGGAGGATACGCAGTATTTT
TRBD2	NA	TRBJ2-1	TRBV6-2/TRBV6-3	CASSLSAGGISNEQFF	TGTGCCAGCAGTCTTTCAGCGGGGGGGATCTCCAATGAGCAGTTCTTC
TRBD2	NA	TRBJ2-1	TRBV7-2	CASSLGRAGAGEQFF	TGTGCCAGCAGCCTAGGACGAGCGGGGGCAGGTGAGCAGTTCTTC
TRBD2	NA	TRBJ2-4	TRBV29-1	CSIDSFGRGTHKNIQYF	TGCAGCATTGATTCGTTCGGGAGGGGGACACACAAAAACATTCAGTACTTC
NA	once	TRBJ1-2	TRBV27	CASREPRQFYGYTF	TGTGCCAGCAGAGAGCCGAGGCAGTTCTATGGCTACACCTTC
NA	once	TRBJ2-1	TRBV3-1	CASSHDRGGQFF	TGTGCCAGCAGCCATGACCGGGGTGGGCAGTTCTTC
TRBD1	NA	TRBJ1-2	TRBV7-2	CASSRDRAQYGYTF	TGTGCCAGCAGCCGAGACAGGGCACAATATGGCTACACCTTC
NA	NA	TRBJ2-7	TRBV10-1	CASTENRLVCEQYF	TGCGCCAGCACCGAAAACAGACTAGTTTGCGAGCAGTACTTC
NA	NA	TRBJ2-3	TRBV28	CATRETLFDTQYF	TGTGCCACCCGGGAGACCCTCTTTGATACGCAGTATTTT
TRBD2	NA	TRBJ2-3	TRBV7-2	CASSLAALAGGPTDTQYF	TGTGCCAGCAGCTTAGCAGCACTAGCGGGGGGGCCCACAGATACGCAGTATTTT
NA	NA	TRBJ2-7	TRBV19	CASSIDPGTYEQYF	TGTGCCAGTAGTATTGATCCGGGGACCTACGAGCAGTACTTC
NA	many	TRBJ2-5	TRBV29-1	CSSARGQRQETQYF	TGCAGCTCGGCCCGCGGACAGAGACAAGAGACCCAGTACTTC
NA	NA	TRBJ2-1	TRBV4-3	CASSQASEGGPRFF	TGCGCCAGCAGCCAAGCTTCGGAGGGCGGTCCTAGGTTCTTC
NA	NA	TRBJ1-4	TRBV3-1	CASSQVQVEKLFF	TGTGCCAGCAGCCAAGTGCAGGTTGAAAAACTGTTTTTT
NA	NA	TRBJ2-1	TRBV4-3	CASSQDRRDALYNEQFF	TGCGCCAGCAGTCAAGATAGGAGAGACGCTCTTTACAATGAGCAGTTCTTC
NA	NA	TRBJ1-1	TRBV12-3/TRBV12-4	CASTPGHSNTEAFF	TGTGCCAGCACCCCGGGACACTCGAACACTGAAGCTTTCTTT
NA	NA	TRBJ1-2	TRBV2	CATRRGAVNYGYTF	TGTGCCACGCGAAGGGGCGCCGTTAACTATGGCTACACCTTC
NA	NA	TRBJ1-1	TRBV27	CASSLQTMNTEAFF	TGTGCCAGCAGTTTGCAGACAATGAACACTGAAGCTTTCTTT
NA	NA	TRBJ1-2	TRBV20-1	CSAAHYGYTF	TGCAGTGCGGCACACTATGGCTACACCTTC
TRBD1	NA	TRBJ2-1	TRBV7-2	CASSQTGGGSWNEQFF	TGTGCCAGCAGCCAGACAGGGGGCGGTTCATGGAATGAGCAGTTCTTC
NA	few	TRBJ2-1	TRBV6-1	CASTTLRTEIDNEQFF	TGTGCCAGCACCACACTAAGGACAGAAATAGACAATGAGCAGTTCTTC
TRBD1	few	TRBJ2-7	TRBV28	CASSTGGGYEQYF	TGTGCCAGCAGTACAGGGGGCGGATACGAGCAGTACTTC
NA	NA	TRBJ2-7	TRBV20-1	CSASLRGTYEQYF	TGCAGTGCTTCACTCCGGGGGACCTACGAGCAGTACTTC
TRBD1	few	TRBJ1-6	TRBV4-2	CASSRVRGQINSPLHF	TGTGCCAGCAGCCGGGTGAGGGGACAGATCAATTCACCCCTCCACTTT
NA	NA	TRBJ1-1	TRBV19	CASKRQENTEAFF	TGTGCCAGTAAGAGACAGGAGAACACTGAAGCTTTCTTT
TRBD2	NA	TRBJ2-1	TRBV7-2	CASSPTASGAYNEQFF	TGTGCCAGCAGCCCGACTGCTAGCGGGGCCTACAATGAGCAGTTCTTC
NA	few	TRBJ2-7	TRBV28	CASSPRQVYEQYF	TGTGCCAGCAGTCCCCGACAGGTCTACGAGCAGTACTTC
TRBD1	NA	TRBJ1-2	TRBV6-5	CASRPGQGHYGYTF	TGTGCCAGCAGACCGGGACAGGGGCACTATGGCTACACCTTC
TRBD2	NA	TRBJ2-1	TRBV2	CASSDGTSGLNEQFF	TGTGCCAGCAGTGATGGAACTAGCGGACTCAATGAGCAGTTCTTC